This T cell receptor (beta chain) stems from a study of human T cells and chemical hapten exposure. Germline V gene data show CDR1 as SGHRS and CDR2 as YFSETQ. The CDR3 has 16 amino acids. V dropped 3 bases and J dropped 8; count of bases not matched to a gene: 11. Before extraction, the whole blood was not fractionated, and total RNA was taken from it. TCRdb re-derived calls from the 5' RACE reads in MiXCR, one entry per CDR3 protein. The sample holds around 82,000 distinct CDR3 sequences, 6% to 8.5% seen once. This chain links TRBV5-1 with TRBJ2-1; 10 bases line up with TRBD2. The receptor's source is a male donor in good health. CDR3: CASSSGASGSGDEQFF. The DNA of the CDR3 is TGCGCCAGCAGCTCCGGGGCTAGCGGGAGTGGGGATGAGCAGTTCTTC.